This TCR beta chain was recovered during a study of blood T cell repertoires in COVID-19. Turning to the study itself: T cells, B-cell-depleted T cells, or PBMCs supplied cDNA or gDNA.

The repertoire was sequenced with immunoSEQ multiplex PCR; TCRdb's copy has only in-frame clones and lacks some. The data hold some 140,000 clones, with about 79% observed a single time. The CDR3 loop spans 12 amino acids. The V end lost 7 bases, the J end lost 7 bases, and 9 bases lay between the germline ends. The V gene's germline CDR1 is SGHKS and CDR2 YYEKEE (reference sequence). This chain uses TRBV5-5 with TRBJ1-6; weak D call: TRBD1 (5 bases). The sequence came from a woman older than 75 with acute or convalescent COVID-19. Sequences were obtained from peripheral blood. In DNA, the CDR3 is TGTGCCAGCGGGACTCCGAATTCACCCCTCCACTTT. Translated: CASGTPNSPLHF. Supplemented by reference TRBV5-5 and TRBJ1-6, the full variable domain reads DAGVTQSPTHLIKTRGQQVTLRCSPISGHKSVSWYQQVLGQGPQFIFQYYEKEERGRGNFPDRFSARQFPNYSSELNVNALLLGDSALYLCASGTPNSPLHFGNGTRLTVT.